What follows describes a single T cell receptor (beta chain). Antigen: not known. Arm-PCR with iRepertoire HTBI primers amplified the CDR3 regions for these TCR beta libraries. TCRdb re-analysed the multiplex PCR reads in MiXCR, keeping a single row per CDR3 protein. The repertoire holds roughly 560,000 distinct CDR3 sequences, with 12% as singletons. This sample's time point: newly diagnosed GD, antithyroid drugs for less than 3 months. RNA isolated from PBMCs was used to make the TCR library. The record originates from a study of regulatory T cells in long-lasting Graves disease. Germline lookup yields CDR1 SGHNT and CDR2 YENEEA. J lost 8 bases, V lost 1 base, and 14 bases had no gene match. The CDR3 totals 18 residues. General study findings and limits: Only a small sample size was used, which may have cut accuracy.

These data also featured in a second study, about T cells in Graves' hyperthyroidism and ophthalmopathy. From that study: The study defined stable Graves' hyperthyroidism as no ophthalmopathy progression within 18 months. TCR CDR3 regions were first amplified by RT-PCR with HTBI primers. Blood samples included most of the expanded thyroid clonotypes exceeding 0.001.

V gene TRBV11-3 combines with J gene TRBJ2-1, with 10 bases fitting TRBD2. This sequence originates from a woman aged 25-40 years with Graves disease. The input for sequencing was peripheral blood mononuclear cells (PBMCs), taken at new diagnosis, from a patient treated with antithyroid drugs. The CDR3 DNA is TGTGCCAGCAGCTTAGGCCTGAGGAATAGCGGGAGGAGGGATGAGCAGTTCTTC. Translating gives CASSLGLRNSGRRDEQFF. Filled out from reference TRBV11-3 and TRBJ2-1, the complete variable domain reads EAGVVQSPRYKIIEKKQPVAFWCNPISGHNTLYWYLQNLGQGPELLIRYENEEAVDDSQLPKDRFSAERLKGVDSTLKIQPAELGDSAVYLCASSLGLRNSGRRDEQFFGPGTRLTVL.